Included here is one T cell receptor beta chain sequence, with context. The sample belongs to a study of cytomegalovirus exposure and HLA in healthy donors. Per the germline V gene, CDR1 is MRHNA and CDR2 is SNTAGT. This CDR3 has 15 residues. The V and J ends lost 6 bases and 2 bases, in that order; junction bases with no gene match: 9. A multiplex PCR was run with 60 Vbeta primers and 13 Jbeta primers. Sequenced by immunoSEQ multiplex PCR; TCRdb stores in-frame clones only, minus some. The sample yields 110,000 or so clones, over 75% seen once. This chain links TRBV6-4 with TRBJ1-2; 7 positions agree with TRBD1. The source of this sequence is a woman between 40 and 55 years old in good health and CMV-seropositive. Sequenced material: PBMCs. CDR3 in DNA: TGTGCCAGCAGCGGAGACAGGGCCGGGAACTATGGCTACACCTTC. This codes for CASSGDRAGNYGYTF.